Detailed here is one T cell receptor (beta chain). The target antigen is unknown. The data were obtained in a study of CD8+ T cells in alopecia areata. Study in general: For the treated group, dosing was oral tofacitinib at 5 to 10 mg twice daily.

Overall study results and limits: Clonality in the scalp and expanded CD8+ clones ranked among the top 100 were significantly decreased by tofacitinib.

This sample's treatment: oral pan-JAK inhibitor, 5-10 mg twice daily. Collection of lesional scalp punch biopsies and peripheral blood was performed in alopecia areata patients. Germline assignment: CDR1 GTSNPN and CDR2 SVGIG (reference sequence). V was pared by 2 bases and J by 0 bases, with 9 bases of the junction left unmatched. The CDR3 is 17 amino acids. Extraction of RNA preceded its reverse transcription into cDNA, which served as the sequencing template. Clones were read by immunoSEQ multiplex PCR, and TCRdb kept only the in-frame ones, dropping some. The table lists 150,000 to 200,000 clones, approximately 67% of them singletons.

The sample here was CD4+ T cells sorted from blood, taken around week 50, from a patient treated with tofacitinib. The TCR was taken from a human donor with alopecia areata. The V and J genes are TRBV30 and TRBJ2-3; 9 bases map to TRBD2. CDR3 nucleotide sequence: TGTGCCTGGAGTAGCGGGGGGCCAGGGAGGAGCACAGATACGCAGTATTTT. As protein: CAWSSGGPGRSTDTQYF.